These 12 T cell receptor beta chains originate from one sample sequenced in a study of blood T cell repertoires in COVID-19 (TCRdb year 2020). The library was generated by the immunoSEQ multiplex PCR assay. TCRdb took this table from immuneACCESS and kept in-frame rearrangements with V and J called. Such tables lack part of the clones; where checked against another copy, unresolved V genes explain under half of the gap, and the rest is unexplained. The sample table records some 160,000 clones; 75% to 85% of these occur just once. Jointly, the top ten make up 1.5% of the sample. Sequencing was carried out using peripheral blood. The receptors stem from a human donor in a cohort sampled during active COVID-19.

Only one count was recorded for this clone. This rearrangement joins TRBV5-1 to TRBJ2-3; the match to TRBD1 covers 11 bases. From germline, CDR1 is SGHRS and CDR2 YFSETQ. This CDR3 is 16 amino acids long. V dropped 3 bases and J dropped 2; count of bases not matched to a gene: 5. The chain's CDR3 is CASSYRTGGNTDTQYF. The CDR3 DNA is TGCGCCAGCAGCTACCGGACAGGGGGCAACACAGATACGCAGTATTTT.

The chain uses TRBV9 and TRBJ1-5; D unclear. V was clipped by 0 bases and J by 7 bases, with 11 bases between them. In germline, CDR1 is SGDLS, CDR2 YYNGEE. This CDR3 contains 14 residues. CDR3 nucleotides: TGTGCCAGCAGCGTAGACCTCCTTGGCCAGCCCCAGCATTTT. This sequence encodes CASSVDLLGQPQHF.

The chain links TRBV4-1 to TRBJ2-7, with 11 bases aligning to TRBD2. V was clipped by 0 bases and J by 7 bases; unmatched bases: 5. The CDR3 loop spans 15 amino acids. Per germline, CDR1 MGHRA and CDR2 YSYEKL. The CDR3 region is CASSQELAGVREQYF. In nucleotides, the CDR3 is TGCGCCAGCAGCCAAGAACTAGCGGGAGTGAGGGAGCAGTACTTC.

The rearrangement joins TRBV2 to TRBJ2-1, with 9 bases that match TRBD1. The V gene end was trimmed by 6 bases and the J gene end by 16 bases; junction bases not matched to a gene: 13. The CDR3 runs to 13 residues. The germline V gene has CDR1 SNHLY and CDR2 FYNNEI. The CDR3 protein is CASRTSPGQGLFF. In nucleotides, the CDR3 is TGTGCCAGCAGGACCAGTCCGGGACAGGGTTTATTCTTC. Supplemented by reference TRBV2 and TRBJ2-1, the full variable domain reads EPEVTQTPSHQVTQMGQEVILRCVPISNHLYFYWYRQILGQKVEFLVSFYNNEISEKSEIFDDQFSVERPDGSNFTLKIRSTKLEDSAMYFCASRTSPGQGLFFGPGTRLTVL.

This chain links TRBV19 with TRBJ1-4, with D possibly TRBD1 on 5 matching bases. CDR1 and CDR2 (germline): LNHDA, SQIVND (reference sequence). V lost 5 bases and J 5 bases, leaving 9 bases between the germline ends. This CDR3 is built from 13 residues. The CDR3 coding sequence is TGTGCCAGTAGTCTCCAGGGAAATGAAAAACTGTTTTTT. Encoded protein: CASSLQGNEKLFF.

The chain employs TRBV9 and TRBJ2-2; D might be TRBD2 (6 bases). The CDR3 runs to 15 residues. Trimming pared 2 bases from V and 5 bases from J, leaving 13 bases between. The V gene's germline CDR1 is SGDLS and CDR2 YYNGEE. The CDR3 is CASSVTGVTTGELFF. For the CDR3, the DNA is TGTGCCAGCAGCGTTACGGGGGTCACTACCGGGGAGCTGTTTTTT.

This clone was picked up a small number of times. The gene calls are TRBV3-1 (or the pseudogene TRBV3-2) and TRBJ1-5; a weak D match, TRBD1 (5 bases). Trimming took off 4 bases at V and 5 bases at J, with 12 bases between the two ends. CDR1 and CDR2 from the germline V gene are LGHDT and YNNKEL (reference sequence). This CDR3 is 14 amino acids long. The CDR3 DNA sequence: TGTGCCAGCAGCCCCTGGGGGGGGGATCAGCCCCAGCATTTT. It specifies CASSPWGGDQPQHF.

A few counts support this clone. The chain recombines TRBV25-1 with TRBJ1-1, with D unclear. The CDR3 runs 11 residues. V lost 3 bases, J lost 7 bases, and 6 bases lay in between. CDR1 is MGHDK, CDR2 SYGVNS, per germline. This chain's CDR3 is CASSDAYEAFF. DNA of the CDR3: TGTGCCAGCAGTGATGCCTATGAAGCTTTCTTT.

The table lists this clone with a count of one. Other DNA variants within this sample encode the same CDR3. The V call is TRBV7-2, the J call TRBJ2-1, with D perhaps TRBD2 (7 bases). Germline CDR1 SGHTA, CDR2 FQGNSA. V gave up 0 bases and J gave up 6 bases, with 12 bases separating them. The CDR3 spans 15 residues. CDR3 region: CASSLAGGPGNEQFF. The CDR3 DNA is TGTGCCAGCAGCTTAGCGGGGGGGCCGGGCAATGAGCAGTTCTTC.

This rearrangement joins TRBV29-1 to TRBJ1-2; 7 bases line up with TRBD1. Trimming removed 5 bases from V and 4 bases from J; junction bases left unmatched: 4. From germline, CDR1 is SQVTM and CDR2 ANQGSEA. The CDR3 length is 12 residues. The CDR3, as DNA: TGCAGCGTTACCGGGACAGCCTATGGCTACACCTTC. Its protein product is CSVTGTAYGYTF.

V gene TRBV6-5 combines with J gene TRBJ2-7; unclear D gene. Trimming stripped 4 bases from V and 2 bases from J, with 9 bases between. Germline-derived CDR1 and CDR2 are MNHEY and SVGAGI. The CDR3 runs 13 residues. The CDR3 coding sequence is TGTGCCAGCAGTTCGAGCAGGACCTACGAGCAGTACTTC. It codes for CASSSSRTYEQYF.

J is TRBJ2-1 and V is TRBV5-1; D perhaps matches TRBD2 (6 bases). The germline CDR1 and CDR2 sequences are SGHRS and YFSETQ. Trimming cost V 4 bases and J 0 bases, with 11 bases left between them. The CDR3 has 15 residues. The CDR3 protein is CASSGDFSSYNEQFF. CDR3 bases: TGCGCCAGCAGCGGGGACTTTAGCTCCTACAATGAGCAGTTCTTC.